These 21 T cell receptor beta chains came from one sample sequenced in a study of PD-1 blockade in classical Hodgkin lymphoma. Clones were sequenced by immunoSEQ multiplex PCR, and TCRdb holds only the in-frame ones, with some missing. The repertoire consists of about 40,000 clones, with roughly three quarters occurring once and the leading ten covering roughly an eighth. Each and every patient relapsed after autologous stem cell transplantation, and patients got differing brentuximab vedotin exposure. Sample: peripheral blood mononuclear cells (PBMCs), taken before the second cycle of nivolumab. The source is a human donor with classical Hodgkin lymphoma.

The chain combines TRBV5-6 with TRBJ2-2; TRBD2 matches 7 bases. This CDR3 comprises 15 residues. Unmatched junction bases numbered 7, after V lost 5 bases and J lost 3 bases. The germline V gene has CDR1 SGHDT and CDR2 YYEEEE. The CDR3 sequence is CASRFQGGYTGELFF. Here the CDR3 DNA reads TGTGCCAGCAGATTCCAGGGAGGGTACACCGGGGAGCTGTTTTTT.

The J gene is TRBJ2-3, the V gene TRBV6-6; D might be TRBD1 (6 bases). Trimming shortened V by 2 bases and J by 2 bases, and 11 bases separated the two germline ends. CDR1 and CDR2 from the germline V gene are MNHNY and SVGAGI (reference sequence). The CDR3 runs 15 residues. The CDR3 loop is CASSYQDSHTDTQYF. The CDR3 DNA sequence: TGTGCCAGCAGTTACCAGGACAGTCACACAGATACGCAGTATTTT.

V is TRBV4-2 and J is TRBJ2-7, with a possible D match to TRBD1 (6 bases). This CDR3 is 15 amino acids long. V was shortened by 5 bases and J by 3 bases, with 17 bases between the two germline ends. Germline V lookup: CDR1 LGHNA, CDR2 YNFKEQ. Written as DNA, the CDR3 is TGTGCCAGCAGCTTAGTGTGGGGGCAGAACTACGAGCAGTACTTC. Its protein product is CASSLVWGQNYEQYF.

The chain is built from TRBV29-1 and TRBJ2-1; possible D gene TRBD1, 6 bases. Germline V CDR1 and CDR2: SQVTM, ANQGSEA. Trimming took off 6 bases at V and 3 bases at J, with 12 bases between the two ends. The CDR3 loop spans 13 amino acids. The CDR3 sequence is CSVQGGRYNEQFF. The CDR3 DNA sequence: TGCAGCGTACAGGGTGGGCGCTACAATGAGCAGTTCTTC.

This sequence joins TRBV5-6 and TRBJ1-1, with a weak D call TRBD1 (5 bases). Trimming removed 4 bases at V and 4 bases at J, with 20 bases between. Germline V gene lookup returns CDR1 SGHDT and CDR2 YYEEEE. This CDR3 spans 16 amino acids. The CDR3 sequence is CASSPGGTLRGTEAFF. The DNA for the CDR3 is TGTGCCAGCAGCCCGGGGGGGACCCTGAGGGGCACTGAAGCTTTCTTT.

V gene TRBV6-1 combines with J gene TRBJ1-6; perhaps TRBD1 as D (6 bases). The CDR3 covers 14 residues. Germline CDR1 MNHNS, CDR2 SASEGT. The V end was cut by 4 bases, the J end by 6 bases, with 10 bases between. The CDR3 spells CASSGGTFNSPLHF. The CDR3 DNA sequence: TGTGCCAGCAGTGGGGGGACATTTAATTCACCCCTCCACTTT.

This clone was picked up one time. V gene TRBV25-1 combines with J gene TRBJ1-1; D unresolved. There are 11 residues in the CDR3. V was shortened by 10 bases and J by 2 bases, with 8 bases between the two germline ends. The germline CDR1 and CDR2 sequences are MGHDK and SYGVNS. The CDR3 protein is CATGENTEAFF. The CDR3 DNA reads TGTGCCACCGGGGAAAACACTGAAGCTTTCTTT.

There are a few counts of this clone. The gene calls are TRBV6-1 and TRBJ2-1; 11 bases agree with TRBD2. Germline V gives CDR1 MNHNS, CDR2 SASEGT. This CDR3 has 17 residues. V trimming: 3 bases; J trimming: 7 bases; junction bases outside the gene matches: 11. CDR3 coding DNA: TGTGCCAGCAGTGACACCTTAGCGGGAGGGCCGTGGAATGAGCAGTTCTTC. Translation: CASSDTLAGGPWNEQFF.

This clone has more than one count but fewer than ten. The chain is built from TRBV4-1 and TRBJ2-7; 9 bases are shared with TRBD1. The CDR3 length is 16 residues. V lost 2 bases, J lost 6 bases, and 11 bases stayed unmatched. The germline V gene has CDR1 MGHRA and CDR2 YSYEKL. This CDR3 reads CASSQLPGQGWTEQYF. The CDR3 DNA is TGCGCCAGCAGCCAATTACCGGGACAGGGCTGGACCGAGCAGTACTTC.

The gene calls are TRBV5-6 and TRBJ2-1; D might be TRBD2 (5 bases). Trimming took 2 bases from V and 6 from J, leaving 15 bases between them. The CDR3 is made up of 15 amino acids. Germline V lookup: CDR1 SGHDT, CDR2 YYEEEE. DNA of the CDR3: TGTGCCAGCAGCTTAGGGAGTACAAGGATCAATGAGCAGTTCTTC. Residues: CASSLGSTRINEQFF.

This rearrangement joins TRBV27 to TRBJ1-5; D possibly corresponds to TRBD1 (5 bases). V was shortened by 2 bases and J by 1 base, with 9 bases between the two germline ends. The CDR3 has 15 residues. Germline CDR1 MNHEY, CDR2 SMNVEV (reference sequence). For the CDR3, the DNA is TGTGCCAGCAGTTTAGGGGGAGCGAGCAATCAGCCCCAGCATTTT. Translated, it gives CASSLGGASNQPQHF.

This chain joins TRBV4-1 and TRBJ2-1; D is unclear. The CDR3 loop spans 16 amino acids. In germline, CDR1 is MGHRA, CDR2 YSYEKL. V dropped 0 bases and J dropped 8 bases, with 17 bases sitting between them. The CDR3 spells CASSQDPPASPHEQFF. As DNA, the CDR3 is TGCGCCAGCAGCCAAGATCCTCCGGCCAGCCCCCATGAGCAGTTCTTC.

This clone was seen a few times. The chain uses TRBV2 and TRBJ1-2; D not resolved. The V gene's germline CDR1 is SNHLY and CDR2 FYNNEI. V dropped 3 bases and J dropped 1 base, with 15 bases sitting between them. The CDR3 length is 16 residues. The CDR3 region is CASSELKGPSNYGYTF. In DNA, the CDR3 is TGTGCCAGCAGTGAGTTGAAAGGGCCGAGTAACTATGGCTACACCTTC.

This clone has only one observation. J is TRBJ2-7 and V is TRBV30; D possibly matches TRBD1 or TRBD2 (5 bases each). V was clipped by 2 bases and J by 7 bases, with 9 bases between them. The CDR3 is made up of 11 amino acids. Germline values: CDR1 GTSNPN, CDR2 SVGIG (reference sequence). CDR3 in DNA: TGTGCCTGGAGTTACTGGGGGGAGCAGTACTTC. Amino acids: CAWSYWGEQYF.

The chain carries TRBV6-5 and TRBJ1-2; the D is unclear. The CDR3 is made up of 15 amino acids. Trimming took off 0 bases at V and 8 bases at J, with 16 bases between the two ends. Looked up from germline, CDR1 is MNHEY and CDR2 is SVGAGI. The CDR3 is CASSYSNPGRVGYTF. The DNA for the CDR3 is TGTGCCAGCAGTTACTCGAATCCGGGGAGGGTAGGCTACACCTTC.

The chain combines TRBV10-3 with TRBJ2-7; D ambiguous. Germline CDR1 reads ENHRY; CDR2 reads SYGVKD. The CDR3 runs 13 residues. V dropped 8 bases and J dropped 0 bases, with 11 bases sitting between them. The CDR3 reads CAISNSNSYEQYF. The CDR3 region has the DNA TGTGCCATCTCTAATTCGAACTCCTACGAGCAGTACTTC.

This chain joins TRBV4-1 and TRBJ2-5; no reliable D call. Germline CDR1 is MGHRA and CDR2 is YSYEKL. The V gene lost 3 bases and the J gene lost 3 bases, with 32 bases spanning the gap. The CDR3 is made up of 21 amino acids. Written as DNA, the CDR3 is TGCGCCAGCAGCCAGGTACCATCCGTTCGTTTAAAACTCGCAAGTAAAGAGACCCAGTACTTC. Translated: CASSQVPSVRLKLASKETQYF.

The chain recombines TRBV27 with TRBJ2-3; 8 bases align to TRBD2. The germline gives CDR1 MNHEY, CDR2 SMNVEV (reference sequence). The trim removed 7 bases at V and 8 bases at J, leaving 20 bases unmatched. The CDR3 has 17 residues. CDR3 in amino acids: CASTWGGGTSGSSTQYF. The CDR3 coding sequence is TGTGCCAGCACATGGGGTGGGGGGACTAGTGGATCAAGTACGCAGTATTTT.

This chain links TRBV19 with TRBJ2-5, with D perhaps given as TRBD1 or TRBD2 (5 bases each). The germline CDR1 and CDR2 sequences are LNHDA and SQIVND (reference sequence). The length of the CDR3 is 15 residues. V was shortened by 1 base and J by 1 base, with 10 bases between the two germline ends. CDR3 sequence: CASSIVRGVQETQYF. The CDR3 nucleotides read TGTGCCAGTAGTATAGTCCGGGGCGTCCAAGAGACCCAGTACTTC.

The CDR3 DNA sequence: TGTGCCAGCTCACCGGGACAGACGAACACCGGGGAGCTGTTTTTT. It encodes CASSPGQTNTGELFF. The V and J genes are TRBV18 and TRBJ2-2, with 7 bases identical to TRBD1. V dropped 3 bases and J dropped 0; count of bases not matched to a gene: 1. The CDR3 is 15 residues long. In germline, CDR1 is KGHSH, CDR2 LQKENI.

The rearrangement joins TRBV11-1 to TRBJ1-2; weak D call: TRBD1 (5 bases). From germline, CDR1 is SGHAT and CDR2 FQDESV (reference sequence). Trimming removed 5 bases at V and 7 bases at J, with 17 bases between. This CDR3 is 14 amino acids long. The chain's CDR3 is CASSKGRGIGGYTF. The CDR3 coding sequence is TGTGCCAGCAGCAAAGGACGGGGGATCGGTGGCTACACCTTC.